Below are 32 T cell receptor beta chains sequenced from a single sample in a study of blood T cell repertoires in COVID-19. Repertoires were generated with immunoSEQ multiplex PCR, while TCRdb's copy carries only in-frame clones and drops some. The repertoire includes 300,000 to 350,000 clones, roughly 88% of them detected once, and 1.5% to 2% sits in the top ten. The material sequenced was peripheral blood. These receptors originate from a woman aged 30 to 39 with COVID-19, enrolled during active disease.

CDR3 loop: CASSRDYNSPLHF. Written as DNA, the CDR3 is TGTGCCAGCAGTCGGGACTATAATTCACCCCTCCACTTT. The V and J genes are TRBV12-3 or TRBV12-4 and TRBJ1-6; no firm D call. CDR3 length: 13 residues. Trimming pared 5 bases from V and 3 bases from J, leaving 5 bases between.

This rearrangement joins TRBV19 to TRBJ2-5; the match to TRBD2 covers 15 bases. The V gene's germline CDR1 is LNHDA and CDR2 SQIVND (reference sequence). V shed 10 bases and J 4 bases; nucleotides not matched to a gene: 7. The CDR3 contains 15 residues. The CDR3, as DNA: TGTGCCACACGGACTAGCGGGGGGGCGGGAGAGACCCAGTACTTC. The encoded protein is CATRTSGGAGETQYF.

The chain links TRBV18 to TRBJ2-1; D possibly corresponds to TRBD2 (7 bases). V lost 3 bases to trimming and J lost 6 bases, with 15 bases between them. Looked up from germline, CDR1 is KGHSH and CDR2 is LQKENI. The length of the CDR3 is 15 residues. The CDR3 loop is CASSPGGLYRNEQFF. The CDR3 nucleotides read TGTGCCAGCTCACCGGGGGGGCTCTATCGCAATGAGCAGTTCTTC.

CDR3 sequence (DNA): TGCGCCGGCGGGGGTCAGCCCCAGCATTTT. Translation gives CAGGGQPQHF. The V call is TRBV10-1, the J call TRBJ1-5, with D perhaps TRBD1 (5 bases). The CDR3 totals 10 residues. Per germline, CDR1 WNHNN and CDR2 SYGVQD (reference sequence). With 11 bases removed from V and 6 bases from J, the gap between germline ends came to 8 bases.

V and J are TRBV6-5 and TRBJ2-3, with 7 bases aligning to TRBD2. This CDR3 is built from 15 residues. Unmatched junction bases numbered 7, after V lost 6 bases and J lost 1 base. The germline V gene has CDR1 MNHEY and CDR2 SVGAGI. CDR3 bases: TGTGCCAGCAGCGTGGAACGGGGGGGCACAGATACGCAGTATTTT. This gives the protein CASSVERGGTDTQYF.

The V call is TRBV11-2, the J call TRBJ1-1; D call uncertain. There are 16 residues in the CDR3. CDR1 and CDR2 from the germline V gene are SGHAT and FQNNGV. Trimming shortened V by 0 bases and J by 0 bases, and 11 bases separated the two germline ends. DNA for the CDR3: TGTGCCAGCAGCTTAGACCGGTTACTGATGAACACTGAAGCTTTCTTT. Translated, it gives CASSLDRLLMNTEAFF.

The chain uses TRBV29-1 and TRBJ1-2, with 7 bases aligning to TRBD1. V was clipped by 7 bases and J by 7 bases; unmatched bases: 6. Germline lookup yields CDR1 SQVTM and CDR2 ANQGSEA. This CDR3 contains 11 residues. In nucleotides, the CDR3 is TGCAGCGCACCCGGGACAGCTGGCTACACCTTC. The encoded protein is CSAPGTAGYTF.

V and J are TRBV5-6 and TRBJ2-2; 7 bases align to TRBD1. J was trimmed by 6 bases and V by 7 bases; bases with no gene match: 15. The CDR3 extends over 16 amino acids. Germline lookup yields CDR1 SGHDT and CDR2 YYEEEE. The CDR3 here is CASVDRRRRDSGELFF. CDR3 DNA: TGTGCCAGCGTGGACAGGAGAAGACGGGATTCCGGGGAGCTGTTTTTT.

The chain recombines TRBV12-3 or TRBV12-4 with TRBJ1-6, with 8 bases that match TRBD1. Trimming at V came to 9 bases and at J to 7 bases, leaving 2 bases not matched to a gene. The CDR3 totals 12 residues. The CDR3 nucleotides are TGTGCCAGGAACAGGGGGAATTCACCCCTCCACTTT. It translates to CARNRGNSPLHF.

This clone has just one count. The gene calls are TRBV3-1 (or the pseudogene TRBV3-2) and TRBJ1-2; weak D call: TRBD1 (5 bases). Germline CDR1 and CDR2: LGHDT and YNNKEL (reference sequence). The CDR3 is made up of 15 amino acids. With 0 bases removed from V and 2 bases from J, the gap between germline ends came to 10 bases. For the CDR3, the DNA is TGTGCCAGCAGCCAAGATGTAAAGGGGAACTATGGCTACACCTTC. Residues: CASSQDVKGNYGYTF.

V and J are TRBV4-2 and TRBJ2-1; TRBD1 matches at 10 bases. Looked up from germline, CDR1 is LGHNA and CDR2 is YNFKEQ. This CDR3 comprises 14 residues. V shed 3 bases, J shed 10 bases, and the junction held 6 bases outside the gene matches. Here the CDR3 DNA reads TGTGCCAGCAGCCACCGACAGGGGGCGGGGGAGCAGTTCTTC. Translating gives CASSHRQGAGEQFF.

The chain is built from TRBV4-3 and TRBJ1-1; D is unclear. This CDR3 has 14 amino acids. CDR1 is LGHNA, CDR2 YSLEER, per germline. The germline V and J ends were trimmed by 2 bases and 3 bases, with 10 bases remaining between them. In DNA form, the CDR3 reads TGCGCCAGCAGCCAAACTTCGATGTACACTGAAGCTTTCTTT. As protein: CASSQTSMYTEAFF.

CDR3 in DNA: TGCGCCAGTTCGACAATCCCCATGAACACTGAAGCTTTCTTT. Translating gives CASSTIPMNTEAFF. This sequence joins TRBV5-1 and TRBJ1-1; D gene unclear. Germline V gives CDR1 SGHRS, CDR2 YFSETQ. The V end lost 8 bases, the J end lost 0 bases, and 14 bases lay between the germline ends. This CDR3 spans 14 amino acids. The full variable domain, rest sourced from reference TRBV5-1 and TRBJ1-1, is KAGVTQTPRYLIKTRGQQVTLSCSPISGHRSVSWYQQTPGQGLQFLFEYFSETQRNKGNFPGRFSGRQFSNSRSEMNVSTLELGDSALYLCASSTIPMNTEAFFGQGTRLTVV.

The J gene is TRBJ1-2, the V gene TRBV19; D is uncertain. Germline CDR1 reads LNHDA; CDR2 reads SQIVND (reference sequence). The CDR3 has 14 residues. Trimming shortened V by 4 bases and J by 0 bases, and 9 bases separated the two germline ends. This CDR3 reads CASSSKRANYGYTF. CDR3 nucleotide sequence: TGTGCCAGTAGTAGTAAGAGGGCTAACTATGGCTACACCTTC.

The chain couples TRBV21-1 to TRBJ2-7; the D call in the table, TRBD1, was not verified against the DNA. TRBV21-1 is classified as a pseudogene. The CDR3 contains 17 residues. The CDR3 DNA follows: TGTGCCAGCACTGGACAGGGGCCTACGCTGGGCTCCTACGAGCAGTACGTC. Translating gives CASTGQGPTLGSYEQYV.

CDR3 sequence (DNA): TGTGCCAGCTTCCCTTTCGGCGGGGCCACAGATACGCAGTATTTT. The encoded protein is CASFPFGGATDTQYF. The chain joins TRBV6-5 to TRBJ2-3; D might be TRBD2 (6 bases). Germline CDR1 reads MNHEY; CDR2 reads SVGAGI. The CDR3 runs to 15 residues. Trimming left V 8 bases short and J 2 bases short, with 17 bases between.

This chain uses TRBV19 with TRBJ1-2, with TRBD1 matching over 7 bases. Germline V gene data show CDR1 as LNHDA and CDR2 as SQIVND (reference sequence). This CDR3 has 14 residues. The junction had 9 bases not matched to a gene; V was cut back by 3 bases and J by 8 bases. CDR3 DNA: TGTGCCAGTAGTATCTCCCCAGGGGGGAGCGGCTACACCTTC. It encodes CASSISPGGSGYTF.

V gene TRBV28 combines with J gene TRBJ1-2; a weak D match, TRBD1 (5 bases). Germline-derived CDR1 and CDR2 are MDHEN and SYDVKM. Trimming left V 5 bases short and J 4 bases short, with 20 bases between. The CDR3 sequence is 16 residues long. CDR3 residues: CASSGYGHYASYGYTF. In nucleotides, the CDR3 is TGTGCCAGCAGTGGATACGGACACTATGCCAGCTATGGCTACACCTTC.

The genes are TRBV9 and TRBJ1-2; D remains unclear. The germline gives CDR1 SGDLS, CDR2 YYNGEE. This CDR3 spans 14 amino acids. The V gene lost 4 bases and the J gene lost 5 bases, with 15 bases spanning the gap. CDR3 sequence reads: CASSPESEFYGYTF. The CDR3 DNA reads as TGTGCCAGCAGCCCCGAGAGTGAGTTTTATGGCTACACCTTC. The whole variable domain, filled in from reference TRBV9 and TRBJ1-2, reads DSGVTQTPKHLITATGQRVTLRCSPRSGDLSVYWYQQSLDQGLQFLIQYYNGEERAKGNILERFSAQQFPDLHSELNLSSLELGDSALYFCASSPESEFYGYTFGSGTRLTVV.

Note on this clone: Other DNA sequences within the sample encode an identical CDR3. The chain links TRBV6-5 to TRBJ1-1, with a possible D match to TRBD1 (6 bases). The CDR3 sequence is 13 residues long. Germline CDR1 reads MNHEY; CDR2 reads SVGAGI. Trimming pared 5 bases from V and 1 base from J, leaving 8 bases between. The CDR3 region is CASSLTGNTEAFF. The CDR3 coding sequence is TGTGCCAGCAGTCTGACAGGGAACACTGAAGCTTTCTTT.

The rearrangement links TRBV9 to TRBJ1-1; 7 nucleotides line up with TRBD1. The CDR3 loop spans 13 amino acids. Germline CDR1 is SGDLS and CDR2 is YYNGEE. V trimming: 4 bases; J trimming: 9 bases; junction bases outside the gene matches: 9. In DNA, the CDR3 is TGTGCCAGCAGCCGACAGGGCTTAACTCAAGCTTTCTTT. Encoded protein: CASSRQGLTQAFF.

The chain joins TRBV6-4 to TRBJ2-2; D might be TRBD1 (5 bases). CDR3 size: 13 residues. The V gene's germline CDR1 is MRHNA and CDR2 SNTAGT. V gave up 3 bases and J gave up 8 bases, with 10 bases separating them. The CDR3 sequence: CASSETGTGELFF. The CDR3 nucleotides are TGTGCCAGCAGTGAAACAGGAACTGGGGAGCTGTTTTTT.

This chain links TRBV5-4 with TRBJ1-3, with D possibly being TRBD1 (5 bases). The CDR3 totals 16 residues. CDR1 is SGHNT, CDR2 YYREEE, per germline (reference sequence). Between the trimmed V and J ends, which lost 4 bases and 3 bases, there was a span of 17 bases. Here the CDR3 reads CASSPGGLGRGNTIYF. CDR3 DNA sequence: TGTGCCAGCAGCCCGGGGGGGTTAGGGCGTGGAAACACCATATATTTT.

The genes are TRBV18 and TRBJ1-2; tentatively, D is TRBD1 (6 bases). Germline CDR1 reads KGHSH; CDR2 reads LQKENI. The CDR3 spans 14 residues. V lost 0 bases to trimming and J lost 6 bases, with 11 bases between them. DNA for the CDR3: TGTGCCAGCTCACCACCGTGGGCAGGGGATGGCTACACCTTC. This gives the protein CASSPPWAGDGYTF.

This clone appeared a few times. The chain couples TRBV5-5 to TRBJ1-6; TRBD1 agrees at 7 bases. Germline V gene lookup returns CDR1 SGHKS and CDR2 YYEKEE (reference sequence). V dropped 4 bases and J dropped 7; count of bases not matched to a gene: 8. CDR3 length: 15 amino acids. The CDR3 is CASSVTGARNSPLHF. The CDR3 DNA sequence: TGTGCCAGCAGCGTTACAGGGGCTAGGAATTCACCCCTCCACTTT.

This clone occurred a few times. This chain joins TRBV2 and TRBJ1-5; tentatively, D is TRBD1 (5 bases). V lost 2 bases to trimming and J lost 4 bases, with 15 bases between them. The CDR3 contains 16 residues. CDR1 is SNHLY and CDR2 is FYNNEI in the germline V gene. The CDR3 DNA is TGTGCCAGCAGTGAAAGACAGCCGAACCTAAATCAGCCCCAGCATTTT. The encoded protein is CASSERQPNLNQPQHF.

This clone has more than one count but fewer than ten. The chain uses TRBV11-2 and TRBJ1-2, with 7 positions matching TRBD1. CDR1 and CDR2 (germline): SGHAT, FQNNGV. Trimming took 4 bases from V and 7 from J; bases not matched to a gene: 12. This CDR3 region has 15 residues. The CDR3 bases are TGTGCCAGCAGCTACGGGGACAGTCCGGGTTTTGGCTACACCTTC. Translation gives CASSYGDSPGFGYTF.

CDR3 region: CASSVADFGYTF. DNA for the CDR3: TGTGCCAGCAGCGTTGCAGACTTTGGCTACACCTTC. The J gene is TRBJ1-2, the V gene TRBV12-3 or TRBV12-4; D is unresolved. Deletions cut 6 bases from V and 7 bases from J, with 12 bases between. CDR3 length: 12 residues.

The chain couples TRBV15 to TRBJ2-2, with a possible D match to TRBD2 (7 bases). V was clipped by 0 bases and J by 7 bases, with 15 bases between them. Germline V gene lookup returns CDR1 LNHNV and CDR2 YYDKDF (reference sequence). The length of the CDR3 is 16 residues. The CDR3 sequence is CATSRDRGGASGELFF. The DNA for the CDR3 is TGTGCCACCAGCAGAGATCGTGGGGGGGCCAGCGGGGAGCTGTTTTTT.

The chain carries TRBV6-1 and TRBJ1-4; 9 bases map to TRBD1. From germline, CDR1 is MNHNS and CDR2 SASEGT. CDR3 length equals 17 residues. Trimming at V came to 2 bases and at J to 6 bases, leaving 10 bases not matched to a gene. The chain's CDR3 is CASSELRSGQGDEKLFF. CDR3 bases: TGTGCCAGCAGTGAATTAAGGTCGGGACAGGGAGATGAAAAACTGTTTTTT.

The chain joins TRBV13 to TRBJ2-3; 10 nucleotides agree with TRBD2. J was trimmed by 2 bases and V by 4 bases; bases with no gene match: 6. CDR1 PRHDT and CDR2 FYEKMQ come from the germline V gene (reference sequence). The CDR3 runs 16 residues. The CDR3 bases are TGTGCCAGCAGCTCCATTACTAGCGGGGTCACAGATACGCAGTATTTT. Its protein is CASSSITSGVTDTQYF.

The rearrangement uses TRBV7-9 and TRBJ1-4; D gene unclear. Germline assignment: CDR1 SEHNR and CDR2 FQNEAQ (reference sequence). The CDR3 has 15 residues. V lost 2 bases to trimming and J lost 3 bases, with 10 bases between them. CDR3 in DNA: TGTGCCAGCAGCTTATTGGGAGCGGCTAATGAAAAACTGTTTTTT. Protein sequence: CASSLLGAANEKLFF. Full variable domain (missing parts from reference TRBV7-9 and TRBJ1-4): DTGVSQNPRHKITKRGQNVTFRCDPISEHNRLYWYRQTLGQGPEFLTYFQNEAQLEKSRLLSDRFSAERPKGSFSTLEIQRTEQGDSAMYLCASSLLGAANEKLFFGSGTQLSVL.